This TCR beta chain was identified in a study of T cell responses to AZD1222 COVID-19 vaccine. TCRdb's copy holds only in-frame clones and misses some; the assay was immunoSEQ multiplex PCR. Of about 140,000 clones listed, 92% are singletons. Germline CDR1 and CDR2: SGHTA and FQGNSA. Trimming took 5 bases from V and 0 from J, leaving 11 bases between them. CDR3 length: 15 amino acids. On this clone: Its antigen is unidentified.

General study points: A reported finding is that nearly half of spike-specific TCRs target unmutated variant regions.

Sequencing used peripheral blood, obtained 28 days after the second AZD1222 dose. The chain recombines TRBV7-2 with TRBJ2-1; D gene uncertain. This clonotype originated in an adult who received the AZD1222 COVID-19 vaccine. CDR3 in DNA: TGTGCCAGCAGCGGACGGTGGGGCTCCTACAATGAGCAGTTCTTC. As protein: CASSGRWGSYNEQFF.